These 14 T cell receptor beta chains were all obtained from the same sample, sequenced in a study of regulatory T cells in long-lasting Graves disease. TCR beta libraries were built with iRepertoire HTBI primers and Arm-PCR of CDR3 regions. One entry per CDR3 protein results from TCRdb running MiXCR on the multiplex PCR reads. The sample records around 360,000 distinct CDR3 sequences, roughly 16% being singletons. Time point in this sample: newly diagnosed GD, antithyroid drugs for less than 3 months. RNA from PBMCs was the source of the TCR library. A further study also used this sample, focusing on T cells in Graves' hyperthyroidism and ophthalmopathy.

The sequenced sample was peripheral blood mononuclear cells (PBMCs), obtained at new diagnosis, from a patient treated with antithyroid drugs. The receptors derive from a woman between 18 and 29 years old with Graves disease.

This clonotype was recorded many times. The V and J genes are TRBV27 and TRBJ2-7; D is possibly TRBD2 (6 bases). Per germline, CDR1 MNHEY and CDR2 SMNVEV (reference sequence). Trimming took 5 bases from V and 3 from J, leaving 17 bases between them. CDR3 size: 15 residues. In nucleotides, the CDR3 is TGTGCCAGCAGTCCTTCCGGCGGGGACCACTACGAGCAGTACTTC. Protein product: CASSPSGGDHYEQYF.

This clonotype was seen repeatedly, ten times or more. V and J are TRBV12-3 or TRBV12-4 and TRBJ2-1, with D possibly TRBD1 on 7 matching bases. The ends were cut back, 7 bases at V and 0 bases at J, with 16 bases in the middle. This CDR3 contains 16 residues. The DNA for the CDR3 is TGTGCCAGCACCCCACAGGGGACTCCCTCCTACAATGAGCAGTTCTTC. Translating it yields CASTPQGTPSYNEQFF.

The CDR3 DNA sequence: TGTGCCAGCAGCTTCTTTCTTTCCCCCAACGTCCTGACTTTC. Protein product: CASSFFLSPNVLTF. The V gene is TRBV5-8, the J gene TRBJ2-6; D uncertain. Trimming left V 2 bases short and J 8 bases short, with 11 bases between. The CDR3 sequence is 14 residues long. Germline V CDR1 and CDR2: SGHTS, YDEGEE.

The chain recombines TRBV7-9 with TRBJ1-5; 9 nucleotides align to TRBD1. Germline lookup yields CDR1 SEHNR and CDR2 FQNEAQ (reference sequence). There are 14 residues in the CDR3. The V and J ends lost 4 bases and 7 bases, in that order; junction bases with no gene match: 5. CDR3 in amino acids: CASSSGTGRQPQHF. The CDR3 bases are TGTGCCAGCAGCTCCGGGACAGGGAGGCAGCCCCAGCATTTT. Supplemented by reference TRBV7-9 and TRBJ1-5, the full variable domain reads DTGVSQNPRHKITKRGQNVTFRCDPISEHNRLYWYRQTLGQGPEFLTYFQNEAQLEKSRLLSDRFSAERPKGSFSTLEIQRTEQGDSAMYLCASSSGTGRQPQHFGDGTRLSIL.

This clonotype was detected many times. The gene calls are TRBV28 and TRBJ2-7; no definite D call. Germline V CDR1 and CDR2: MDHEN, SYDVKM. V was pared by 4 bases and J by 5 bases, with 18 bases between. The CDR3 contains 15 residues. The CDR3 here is CASSSIWNSTDEQYF. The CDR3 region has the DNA TGTGCCAGCAGTTCGATTTGGAACAGTACCGACGAGCAGTACTTC.

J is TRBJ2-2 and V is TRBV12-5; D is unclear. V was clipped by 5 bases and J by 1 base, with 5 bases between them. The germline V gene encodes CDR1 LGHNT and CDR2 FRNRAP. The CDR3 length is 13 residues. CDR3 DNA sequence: TGTGCTAGTGGTCGACGGAACACCGGGGAGCTGTTTTTT. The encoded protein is CASGRRNTGELFF.

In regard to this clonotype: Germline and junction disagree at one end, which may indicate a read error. The CDR3 bases are TGTGCCAGCAGCTTAGACCCGCCGGGGCTTGGCGGGGGGCTGTTTTTT. It yields the protein CASSLDPPGLGGGLFF. The rearrangement joins TRBV11-3 to TRBJ2-2; 7 bases are a match to TRBD2. This CDR3 has 16 residues. Germline-derived CDR1 and CDR2 are SGHNT and YENEEA.

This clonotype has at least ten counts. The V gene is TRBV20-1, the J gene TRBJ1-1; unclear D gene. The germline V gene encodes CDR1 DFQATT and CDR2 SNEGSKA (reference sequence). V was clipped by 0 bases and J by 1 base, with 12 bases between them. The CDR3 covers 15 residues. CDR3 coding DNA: TGCAGTGCTAGAGACCCGTGGACGGGGAACACTGAAGCTTTCTTT. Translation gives CSARDPWTGNTEAFF.

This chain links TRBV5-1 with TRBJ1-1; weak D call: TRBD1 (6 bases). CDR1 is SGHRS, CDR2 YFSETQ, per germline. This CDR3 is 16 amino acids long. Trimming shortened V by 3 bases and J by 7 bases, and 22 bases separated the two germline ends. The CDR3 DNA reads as TGCGCCAGCAGCTCGACTGGGGGGGGGGCAACCAGTGAAGCTTTCTTT. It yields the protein CASSSTGGGATSEAFF. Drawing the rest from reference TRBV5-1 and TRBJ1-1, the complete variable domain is KAGVTQTPRYLIKTRGQQVTLSCSPISGHRSVSWYQQTPGQGLQFLFEYFSETQRNKGNFPGRFSGRQFSNSRSEMNVSTLELGDSALYLCASSSTGGGATSEAFFGQGTRLTVV.

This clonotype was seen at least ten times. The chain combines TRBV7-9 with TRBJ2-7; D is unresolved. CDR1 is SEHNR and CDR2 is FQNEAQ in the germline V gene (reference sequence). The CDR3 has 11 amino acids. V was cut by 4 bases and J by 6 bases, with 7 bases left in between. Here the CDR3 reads CASSSDPEQYF. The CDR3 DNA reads TGTGCCAGCAGCTCCGATCCCGAGCAGTACTTC.

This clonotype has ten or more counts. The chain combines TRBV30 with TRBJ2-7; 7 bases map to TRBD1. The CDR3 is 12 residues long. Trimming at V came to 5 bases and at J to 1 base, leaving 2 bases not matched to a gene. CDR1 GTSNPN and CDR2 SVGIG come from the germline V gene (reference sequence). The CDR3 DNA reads TGTGCCTGGGACAGGGAATCCTACGAGCAGTACTTC. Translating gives CAWDRESYEQYF.

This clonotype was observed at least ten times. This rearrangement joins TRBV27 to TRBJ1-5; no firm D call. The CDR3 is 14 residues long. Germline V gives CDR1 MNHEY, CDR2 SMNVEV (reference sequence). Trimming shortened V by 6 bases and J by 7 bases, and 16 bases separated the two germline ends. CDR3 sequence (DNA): TGTGCCAGCAGCCCTGGTGGGAACTGGCAGCCCCAGCATTTT. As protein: CASSPGGNWQPQHF.

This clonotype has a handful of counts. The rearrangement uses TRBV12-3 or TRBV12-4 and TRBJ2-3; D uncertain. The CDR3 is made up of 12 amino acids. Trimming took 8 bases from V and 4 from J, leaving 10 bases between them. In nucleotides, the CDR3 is TGTGCCAGCCTGGATTATCCAGATACGCAGTATTTT. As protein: CASLDYPDTQYF.

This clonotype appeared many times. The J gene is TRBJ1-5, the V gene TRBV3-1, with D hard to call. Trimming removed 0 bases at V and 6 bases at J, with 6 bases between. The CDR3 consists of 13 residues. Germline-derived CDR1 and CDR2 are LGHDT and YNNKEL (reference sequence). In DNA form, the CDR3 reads TGTGCCAGCAGCCAAGAACGGAGTCAGCCCCAGCATTTT. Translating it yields CASSQERSQPQHF.